The 32 T cell receptor beta chains below come from one sample, sequenced in a study of cytotoxic CD8 clonotypes in ibrutinib-treated CLL. The assay was immunoSEQ multiplex PCR, and TCRdb's table has in-frame clones only and misses some. The repertoire has about 85,000 clones, roughly 77% of them found once; the top ten carry 4.8%. The sample here was PBMCs, taken after 12 months of ibrutinib treatment. The receptors here all came from a human donor with chronic lymphocytic leukemia.

This chain uses TRBV29-1 with TRBJ2-5; 9 bases are shared with TRBD1. With 4 bases clipped from V and 5 bases from J, the junction kept 5 bases outside the gene matches. Germline V gene lookup returns CDR1 SQVTM and CDR2 ANQGSEA. The CDR3 sequence is 13 residues long. CDR3 nucleotide sequence: TGCAGCGTTGGCCCCGACAGGGGGGAGACCCAGTACTTC. This encodes CSVGPDRGETQYF.

This clone was seen more than once but under ten times. The chain combines TRBV11-1 with TRBJ2-1, with D perhaps assigned TRBD1 or TRBD2 (6 bases each). Germline CDR1 reads SGHAT; CDR2 reads FQDESV (reference sequence). CDR3 length: 14 residues. Trimming removed 6 bases from V and 1 base from J, with 10 bases in between. The CDR3 region has the DNA TGTGCCAGCAGGGGGGGCCCGTCCTACAATGAGCAGTTCTTC. Translating gives CASRGGPSYNEQFF.

J is TRBJ2-3 and V is TRBV20-1; unclear D gene. The CDR3 contains 11 residues. V was pared by 7 bases and J by 2 bases, with 7 bases between. Germline V gene sequence: CDR1 DFQATT, CDR2 SNEGSKA (reference sequence). Written as DNA, the CDR3 is TGCAGTGTAGGGTACACAGATACGCAGTATTTT. The encoded protein is CSVGYTDTQYF.

The J gene is TRBJ2-1, the V gene TRBV7-2, with a tentative D call TRBD2 (5 bases). This CDR3 contains 14 residues. The germline V gene has CDR1 SGHTA and CDR2 FQGNSA. V shed 5 bases and J shed 5 bases, with 13 bases lying between them. The CDR3: CASSPWVGDNEQFF. The CDR3 nucleotides read TGTGCCAGCAGCCCCTGGGTGGGAGACAATGAGCAGTTCTTC.

The chain joins TRBV18 to TRBJ2-7, with D perhaps matching TRBD1 (6 bases). Germline CDR1 KGHSH, CDR2 LQKENI. The CDR3 totals 13 residues. Trimming took 8 bases from V and 5 from J, leaving 16 bases between them. The CDR3 DNA reads as TGTGCCAGCAAACAGGGTCCCCCCGACGAGCAGTACTTC. This gives the protein CASKQGPPDEQYF.

The rearrangement uses TRBV7-3 and TRBJ2-6, with D perhaps TRBD1 (6 bases). The germline V and J ends were trimmed by 4 bases and 1 base, with 8 bases remaining between them. The CDR3 runs to 15 residues. Germline V CDR1 and CDR2: SGHTA, FQGTGA. The CDR3 is CASSSTGSGANVLTF. As DNA, the CDR3 is TGTGCCAGCAGCTCTACAGGGTCTGGGGCCAACGTCCTGACTTTC.

The rearrangement uses TRBV9 and TRBJ1-1, with D possibly matching TRBD1 (5 bases). Trimming left V 0 bases short and J 1 base short, with 7 bases between. This CDR3 has 14 amino acids. Germline loops: CDR1 SGDLS, CDR2 YYNGEE. In DNA form, the CDR3 reads TGTGCCAGCAGCGTAGCCCAGGGGAACACTGAAGCTTTCTTT. This codes for CASSVAQGNTEAFF.

The chain has TRBV5-5 and TRBJ1-2; D perhaps matches TRBD1 (5 bases). The CDR3 spans 15 residues. The V and J ends lost 4 bases and 3 bases respectively, with 16 bases between them. Germline assignment: CDR1 SGHKS and CDR2 YYEKEE (reference sequence). In DNA, the CDR3 is TGTGCCAGCAGCGTACCCAGGGTGGACCACTATGGCTACACCTTC. Its protein product is CASSVPRVDHYGYTF.

In nucleotides, the CDR3 is TGTGCCTGGGGGCAGAGCAATGAGCAGTTCTTC. It translates to CAWGQSNEQFF. The chain links TRBV30 to TRBJ2-1, with no clear D. This CDR3 region has 11 residues. Germline CDR1 GTSNPN, CDR2 SVGIG (reference sequence). The V gene lost 5 bases and the J gene lost 6 bases, with 8 bases spanning the gap.

V is TRBV7-9 and J is TRBJ2-7, with 9 bases identical to TRBD1. Germline CDR1 SEHNR, CDR2 FQNEAQ (reference sequence). V lost 7 bases and J lost 7; bases outside the gene matches: 8. This CDR3 spans 13 amino acids. CDR3 region: CASTPGTGWEQYF. CDR3 DNA: TGTGCCAGCACTCCCGGGACAGGGTGGGAGCAGTACTTC.

This clone was seen just once. The genes are TRBV19 and TRBJ1-1; D is ambiguous. The CDR3 consists of 13 residues. Trimming stripped 6 bases from V and 6 bases from J, with 14 bases between. Looked up from germline, CDR1 is LNHDA and CDR2 is SQIVND (reference sequence). The chain's CDR3 is CASSVAHGAEAFF. CDR3 in DNA: TGTGCCAGTAGCGTGGCCCATGGGGCTGAAGCTTTCTTT.

The rearrangement joins TRBV5-4 to TRBJ2-1, with TRBD2 identical over 7 bases. CDR1 is SGHNT and CDR2 is YYREEE in the germline V gene (reference sequence). The CDR3 runs 11 residues. V trimming: 4 bases; J trimming: 10 bases; junction bases outside the gene matches: 2. CDR3 in DNA: TGTGCCAGCAGCGGAGCGGGGGAGCAGTTCTTC. This codes for CASSGAGEQFF.

With respect to this clone: Germline is not matched at one junction end, which may reflect a read error. This chain connects TRBV7-7 to TRBJ2-5, with 7 nucleotides matching TRBD1. Germline loops: CDR1 SSHAT, CDR2 FNYEAQ (reference sequence). The CDR3 contains 13 residues. The CDR3 is CASSRTGAETQYF. For the CDR3, the DNA is TGTGCTAGCAGCCGAACAGGGGCGGAGACCCAGTACTTC.

The V gene is TRBV9, the J gene TRBJ2-1, with 8 bases that match TRBD2. Germline values: CDR1 SGDLS, CDR2 YYNGEE. V lost 7 bases and J lost 3; bases outside the gene matches: 9. The CDR3 length is 15 residues. The CDR3 region is CASALGLEYYNEQFF. CDR3 nucleotide sequence: TGTGCCAGCGCCCTGGGACTAGAGTACTACAATGAGCAGTTCTTC.

This clone has just one count. The chain has TRBV7-9 and TRBJ2-3, with D perhaps given as TRBD1 or TRBD2 (5 bases each). Trimming removed 5 bases at V and 0 bases at J, with 15 bases between. This CDR3 is built from 16 residues. The germline gives CDR1 SEHNR, CDR2 FQNEAQ (reference sequence). This CDR3 reads CASSQSGPPSTDTQYF. CDR3 sequence (DNA): TGTGCCAGCAGCCAGTCGGGACCGCCTAGCACAGATACGCAGTATTTT.

The rearrangement joins TRBV19 to TRBJ1-1, with 8 bases identical to TRBD1. This CDR3 contains 15 residues. Germline V gives CDR1 LNHDA, CDR2 SQIVND (reference sequence). Trimming cost V 2 bases and J 1 base; bases outside gene matches: 3. In DNA, the CDR3 is TGTGCCAGTAGTATAAACAGGGGGAGGAACACTGAAGCTTTCTTT. Translation gives CASSINRGRNTEAFF.

The V call is TRBV9, the J call TRBJ2-3; TRBD2 might be the D (6 bases). The CDR3 contains 14 residues. V was trimmed by 3 bases and J by 4 bases, leaving 12 bases between them. Germline assignment: CDR1 SGDLS and CDR2 YYNGEE. The CDR3 sequence is CASSAGTSPDTQYF. The CDR3 bases are TGTGCCAGCAGCGCCGGGACTTCCCCAGATACGCAGTATTTT.

The chain uses TRBV4-2 and TRBJ2-7, with D possibly matching TRBD1 (6 bases). The V end lost 5 bases, the J end lost 9 bases, and 14 bases lay between the germline ends. Germline V gene lookup returns CDR1 LGHNA and CDR2 YNFKEQ. The CDR3 length is 12 residues. Written as DNA, the CDR3 is TGTGCCAGCAGCTCCCGGGACACTGGGCAGTACTTC. Translating gives CASSSRDTGQYF.

This chain joins TRBV4-3 and TRBJ1-3; D is undetermined. Germline CDR1 is LGHNA and CDR2 is YSLEER. The CDR3 extends over 14 amino acids. V gave up 1 base and J gave up 4 bases, with 8 bases separating them. This chain's CDR3 is CASSQGAGGNTIYF. CDR3 bases: TGCGCCAGCAGCCAAGGTGCGGGAGGAAACACCATATATTTT.

The V call is TRBV5-1, the J call TRBJ1-3; D is unresolved. The germline CDR1 and CDR2 sequences are SGHRS and YFSETQ. V lost 0 bases and J lost 4, with 5 bases in between. This CDR3 is 13 amino acids long. This CDR3 is CASSLDGGNTIYF. The CDR3 region has the DNA TGCGCCAGCAGCTTGGACGGGGGAAACACCATATATTTT.

This clone was seen just once. The V and J genes are TRBV9 and TRBJ2-7, with D maybe TRBD2 (6 bases). Between the trimmed V and J ends, which lost 3 bases and 2 bases, there was a span of 9 bases. CDR1 and CDR2 from the germline V gene are SGDLS and YYNGEE. CDR3 size: 13 residues. Here the CDR3 DNA reads TGTGCCAGCAGCGCCTGGGGGGCCTACGAGCAGTACTTC. It yields the protein CASSAWGAYEQYF.

The rearrangement joins TRBV9 to TRBJ2-5; possibly TRBD2 for D (7 bases). V was trimmed by 4 bases and J by 2 bases, leaving 15 bases between them. The CDR3 runs 15 residues. In germline, CDR1 is SGDLS, CDR2 YYNGEE. CDR3 DNA: TGTGCCAGCAGCCCAGGGGCGGGGGCGCAAGAGACCCAGTACTTC. Translated: CASSPGAGAQETQYF. The whole variable domain, remainder taken from reference TRBV9 and TRBJ2-5, is DSGVTQTPKHLITATGQRVTLRCSPRSGDLSVYWYQQSLDQGLQFLIQYYNGEERAKGNILERFSAQQFPDLHSELNLSSLELGDSALYFCASSPGAGAQETQYFGPGTRLLVL.

A remark on this clone: The junction does not match germline at one end; this may be a read error. The chain recombines TRBV6-1 with TRBJ2-3, with 13 bases that match TRBD2. Germline V gene lookup returns CDR1 MNHNS and CDR2 SASEGT. This CDR3 comprises 16 residues. Here the CDR3 reads CASREALAGGPGTQYF. CDR3 nucleotide sequence: TGTGCCAGCAGAGAAGCACTAGCGGGGGGGCCCGGAACGCAGTATTTT.

In this sample, this clone turned up once. The chain is built from TRBV4-2 and TRBJ2-3; 8 bases line up with TRBD2. Germline V gene data show CDR1 as LGHNA and CDR2 as YNFKEQ. This CDR3 has 16 residues. Losses at the gene ends were 4 bases for V and 0 bases for J; bases not matched to a gene: 6. The CDR3 DNA follows: TGTGCCAGCAGCCGGCTGCGGGGGGCAAGCACAGATACGCAGTATTTT. Amino acid sequence: CASSRLRGASTDTQYF.

This clone was detected once. CDR3 DNA: TGTGCCAGCACCACTTGGGGGCAAAGGGTAGGGACCCAGTACTTC. The encoded protein is CASTTWGQRVGTQYF. The chain couples TRBV7-2 to TRBJ2-5, with a tentative D call TRBD1 (6 bases). Trimming cost V 7 bases and J 7 bases, with 22 bases left between them. This CDR3 spans 15 amino acids. Germline V CDR1 and CDR2: SGHTA, FQGNSA.

This clone came up once. The V and J genes are TRBV28 and TRBJ1-4; 8 bases match TRBD1. This CDR3 has 16 amino acids. Germline V gene sequence: CDR1 MDHEN, CDR2 SYDVKM. V lost 3 bases and J lost 4; bases outside the gene matches: 7. CDR3 sequence: CASSFSGGEGNEKLFF. The DNA for the CDR3 is TGTGCCAGCAGTTTTTCAGGGGGCGAGGGTAATGAAAAACTGTTTTTT.

This rearrangement joins TRBV5-6 to TRBJ2-7, with 7 bases lining up with TRBD1. Germline V gives CDR1 SGHDT, CDR2 YYEEEE. Trimming removed 3 bases from V and 5 bases from J; junction bases left unmatched: 2. The CDR3 is 12 residues long. The DNA of the CDR3 is TGTGCCAGCAGCTGGGACAGCAACGAGCAGTACTTC. It encodes CASSWDSNEQYF.

This chain uses TRBV19 with TRBJ2-7; 9 nucleotides agree with TRBD1. This CDR3 has 15 residues. CDR1 is LNHDA and CDR2 is SQIVND in the germline V gene (reference sequence). With V trimmed by 6 bases and J by 6 bases, 12 bases remained unmatched. In DNA, the CDR3 is TGTGCCAGTAGCGGGGTCGGGACAGGGCGATTCGAGCAGTACTTC. Amino acid sequence: CASSGVGTGRFEQYF.

The chain employs TRBV6-5 and TRBJ2-5; TRBD2 might be the D (6 bases). Trimming pared 2 bases from V and 5 bases from J, leaving 18 bases between. The CDR3 extends over 16 amino acids. CDR1 is MNHEY and CDR2 is SVGAGI in the germline V gene. CDR3 loop: CASSYGGTPRGETQYF. DNA for the CDR3: TGTGCCAGCAGTTACGGCGGCACCCCCCGGGGGGAGACCCAGTACTTC.

The gene calls are TRBV6-5 and TRBJ2-7; no clear D. This CDR3 has 13 amino acids. The V gene's germline CDR1 is MNHEY and CDR2 SVGAGI. V shed 8 bases and J shed 6 bases, with 17 bases lying between them. The CDR3 DNA is TGTGCCAGCGGTGGCAGTCTCGATGCCGAGCAGTACTTC. It translates to CASGGSLDAEQYF.

This chain uses TRBV5-1 with TRBJ2-2, with 12 positions matching TRBD2. The CDR3 has 16 amino acids. J was trimmed by 5 bases and V by 4 bases; bases with no gene match: 6. The germline V gene encodes CDR1 SGHRS and CDR2 YFSETQ. CDR3 region: CASSAGLAGGTGELFF. The CDR3 bases are TGCGCCAGCAGCGCGGGACTAGCGGGCGGGACCGGGGAGCTGTTTTTT.

This chain links TRBV6-6 with TRBJ2-6; 8 bases agree with TRBD2. CDR3 length: 14 residues. With V trimmed by 7 bases and J by 3 bases, 2 bases remained unmatched. The germline CDR1 and CDR2 sequences are MNHNY and SVGAGI (reference sequence). The CDR3 coding sequence is TGTGCCAGCACCCGGGGGGGTGGGGCCAACGTCCTGACTTTC. Protein product: CASTRGGGANVLTF.